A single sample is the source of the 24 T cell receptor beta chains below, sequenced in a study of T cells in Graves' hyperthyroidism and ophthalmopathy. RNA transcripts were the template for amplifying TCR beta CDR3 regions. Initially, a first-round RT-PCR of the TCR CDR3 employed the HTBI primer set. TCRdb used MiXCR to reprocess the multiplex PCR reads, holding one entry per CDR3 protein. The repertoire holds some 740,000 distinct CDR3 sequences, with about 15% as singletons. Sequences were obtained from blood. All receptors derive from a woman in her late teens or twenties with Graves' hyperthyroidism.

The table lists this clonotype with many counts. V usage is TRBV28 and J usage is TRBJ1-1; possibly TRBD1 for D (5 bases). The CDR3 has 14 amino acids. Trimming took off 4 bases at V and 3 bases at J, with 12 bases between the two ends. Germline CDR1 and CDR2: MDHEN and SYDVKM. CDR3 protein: CASSSSTVYTEAFF. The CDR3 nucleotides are TGTGCCAGCAGTTCCTCGACAGTATACACTGAAGCTTTCTTT.

The CDR3 bases are TGTGCCAGTAGTTGGGCTGACAGGGATGAGCAGTTCTTC. This codes for CASSWADRDEQFF. The chain employs TRBV19 and TRBJ2-1, with 7 bases that match TRBD1. Germline CDR1 LNHDA, CDR2 SQIVND (reference sequence). The CDR3 consists of 13 residues. V lost 5 bases and J lost 8; bases outside the gene matches: 6.

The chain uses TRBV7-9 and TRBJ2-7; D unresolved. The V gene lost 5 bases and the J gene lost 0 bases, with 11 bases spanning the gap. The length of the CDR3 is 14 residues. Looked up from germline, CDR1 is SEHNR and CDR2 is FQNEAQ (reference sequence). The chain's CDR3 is CASSPDSYSYEQYF. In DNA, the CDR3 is TGTGCCAGCAGCCCCGACTCCTACTCCTACGAGCAGTACTTC.

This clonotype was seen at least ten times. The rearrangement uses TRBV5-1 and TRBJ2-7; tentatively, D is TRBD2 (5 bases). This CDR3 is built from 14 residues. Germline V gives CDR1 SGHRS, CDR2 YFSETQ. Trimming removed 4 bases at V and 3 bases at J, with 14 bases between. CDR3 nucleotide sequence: TGCGCCAGCAGCATCGAGGGCCAGATCTACGAGCAGTACTTC. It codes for CASSIEGQIYEQYF.

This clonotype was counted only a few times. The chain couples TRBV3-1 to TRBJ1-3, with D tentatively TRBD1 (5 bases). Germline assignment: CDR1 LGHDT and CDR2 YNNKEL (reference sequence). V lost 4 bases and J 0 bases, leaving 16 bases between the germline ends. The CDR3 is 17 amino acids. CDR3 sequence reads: CASSRRDGGSSGNTIYF. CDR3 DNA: TGTGCCAGCAGCCGAAGAGATGGGGGATCCTCTGGAAACACCATATATTTT.

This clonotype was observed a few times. The CDR3 DNA is TGTGCCAGCAGCCAATTCCACGGACTAGCGGGAGAAGAGACCCAGTACTTC. Translation: CASSQFHGLAGEETQYF. This sequence joins TRBV3-1 and TRBJ2-5; 13 bases match TRBD2. Trimming cost V 2 bases and J 3 bases; bases outside gene matches: 6. The germline V gene encodes CDR1 LGHDT and CDR2 YNNKEL (reference sequence). The CDR3 sequence is 17 residues long.

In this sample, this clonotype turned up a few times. In DNA form, the CDR3 reads TGCGCCAGCAGCCCTAGCGCATCGGCAGATACGCAGTATTTT. It codes for CASSPSASADTQYF. The chain links TRBV4-1 to TRBJ2-3; maybe TRBD2 (6 bases). The V gene lost 4 bases and the J gene lost 4 bases, with 12 bases spanning the gap. Germline lookup yields CDR1 MGHRA and CDR2 YSYEKL. The CDR3 sequence is 14 residues long.

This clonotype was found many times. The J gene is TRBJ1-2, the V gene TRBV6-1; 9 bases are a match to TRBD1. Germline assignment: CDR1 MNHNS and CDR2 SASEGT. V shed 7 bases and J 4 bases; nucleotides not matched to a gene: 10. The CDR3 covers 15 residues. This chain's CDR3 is CASTTTGGESYGYTF. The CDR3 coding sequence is TGTGCCAGCACCACCACAGGGGGCGAGAGCTATGGCTACACCTTC.

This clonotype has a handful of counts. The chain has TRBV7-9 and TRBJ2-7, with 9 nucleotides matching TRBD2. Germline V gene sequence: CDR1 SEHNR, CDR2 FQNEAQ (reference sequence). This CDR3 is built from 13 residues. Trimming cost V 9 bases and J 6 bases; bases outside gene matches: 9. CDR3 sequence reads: CASMLAGDREQYF. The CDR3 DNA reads TGTGCCAGTATGTTAGCGGGAGATCGCGAGCAGTACTTC. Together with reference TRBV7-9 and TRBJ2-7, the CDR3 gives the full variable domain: DTGVSQNPRHKITKRGQNVTFRCDPISEHNRLYWYRQTLGQGPEFLTYFQNEAQLEKSRLLSDRFSAERPKGSFSTLEIQRTEQGDSAMYLCASMLAGDREQYFGPGTRLTVT.

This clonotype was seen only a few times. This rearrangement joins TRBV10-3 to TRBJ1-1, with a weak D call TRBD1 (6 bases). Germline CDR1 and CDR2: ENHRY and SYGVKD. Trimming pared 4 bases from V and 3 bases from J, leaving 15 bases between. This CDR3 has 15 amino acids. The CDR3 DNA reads TGTGCCATCAGTGCACGACAGGCGGGATACACTGAAGCTTTCTTT. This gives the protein CAISARQAGYTEAFF.

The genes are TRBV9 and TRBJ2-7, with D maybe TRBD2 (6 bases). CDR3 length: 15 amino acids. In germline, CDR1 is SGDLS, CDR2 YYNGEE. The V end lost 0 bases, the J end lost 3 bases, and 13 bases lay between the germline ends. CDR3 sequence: CASSVDYGTVYEQYF. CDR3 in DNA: TGTGCCAGCAGCGTAGATTATGGGACTGTCTACGAGCAGTACTTC.

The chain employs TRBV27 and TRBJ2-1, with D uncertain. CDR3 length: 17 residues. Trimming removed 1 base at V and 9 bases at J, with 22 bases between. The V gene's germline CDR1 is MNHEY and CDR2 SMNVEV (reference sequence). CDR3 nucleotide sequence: TGTGCCAGCAGTTTATTTTTCCTGGCTAGAAATAGTCCTGAGCAGTTCTTC. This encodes CASSLFFLARNSPEQFF.

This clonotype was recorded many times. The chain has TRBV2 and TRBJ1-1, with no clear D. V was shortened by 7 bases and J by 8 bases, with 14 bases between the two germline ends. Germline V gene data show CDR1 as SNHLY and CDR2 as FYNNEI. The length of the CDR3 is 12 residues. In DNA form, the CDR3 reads TGTGCCAGCAAGGAGGGTAGTGTCGAAGCTTTCTTT. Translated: CASKEGSVEAFF.

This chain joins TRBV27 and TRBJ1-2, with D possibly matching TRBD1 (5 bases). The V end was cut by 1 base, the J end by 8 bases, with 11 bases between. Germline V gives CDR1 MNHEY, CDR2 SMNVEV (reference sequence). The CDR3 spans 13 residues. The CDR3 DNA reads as TGTGCCAGCAGTTTATATCCTCACAGGGGCTACACCTTC. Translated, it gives CASSLYPHRGYTF.

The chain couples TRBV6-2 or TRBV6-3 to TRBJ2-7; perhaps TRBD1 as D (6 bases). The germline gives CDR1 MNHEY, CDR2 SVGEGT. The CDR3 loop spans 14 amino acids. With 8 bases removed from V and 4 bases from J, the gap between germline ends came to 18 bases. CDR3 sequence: CASGNQGSTYEQYF. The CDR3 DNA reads TGTGCCAGCGGAAACCAGGGGTCCACATACGAGCAGTACTTC.

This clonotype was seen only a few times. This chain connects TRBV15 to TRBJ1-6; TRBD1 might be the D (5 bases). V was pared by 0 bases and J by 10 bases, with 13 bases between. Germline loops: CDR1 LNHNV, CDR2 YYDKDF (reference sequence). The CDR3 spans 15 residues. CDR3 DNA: TGTGCCACCAGCAGAGATGGGGGGATTGGGTCACCCCTCCACTTT. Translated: CATSRDGGIGSPLHF.

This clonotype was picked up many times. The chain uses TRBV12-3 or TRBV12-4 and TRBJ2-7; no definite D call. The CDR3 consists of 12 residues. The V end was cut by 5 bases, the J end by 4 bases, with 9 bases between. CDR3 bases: TGTGCCAGCAGTCAAACGCGGTACGAGCAGTACTTC. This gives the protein CASSQTRYEQYF.

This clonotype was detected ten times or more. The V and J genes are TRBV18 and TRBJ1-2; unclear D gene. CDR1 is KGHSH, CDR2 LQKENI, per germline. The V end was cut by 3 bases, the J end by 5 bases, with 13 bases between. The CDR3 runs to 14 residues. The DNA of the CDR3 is TGTGCCAGCTCACCCTCTCCAACCTATTATGGCTACACCTTC. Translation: CASSPSPTYYGYTF.

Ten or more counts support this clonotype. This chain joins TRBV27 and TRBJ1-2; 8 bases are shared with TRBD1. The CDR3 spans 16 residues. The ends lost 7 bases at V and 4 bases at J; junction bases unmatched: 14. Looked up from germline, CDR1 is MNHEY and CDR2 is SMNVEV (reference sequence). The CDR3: CASKRAGGGAPYGYTF. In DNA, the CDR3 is TGTGCCAGCAAACGTGCAGGGGGCGGCGCGCCCTATGGCTACACCTTC.

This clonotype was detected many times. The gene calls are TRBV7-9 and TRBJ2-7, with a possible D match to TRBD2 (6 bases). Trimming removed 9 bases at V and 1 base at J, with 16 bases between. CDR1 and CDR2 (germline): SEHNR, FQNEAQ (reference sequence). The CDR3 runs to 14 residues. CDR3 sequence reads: CASSPGEASYEQYF. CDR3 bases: TGTGCCAGTTCCCCCGGGGAGGCATCCTACGAGCAGTACTTC.

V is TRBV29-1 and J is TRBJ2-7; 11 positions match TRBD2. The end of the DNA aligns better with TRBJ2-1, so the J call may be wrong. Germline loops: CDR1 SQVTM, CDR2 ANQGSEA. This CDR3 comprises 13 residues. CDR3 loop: CSAEGLAAYEQFF. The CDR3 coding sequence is TGCAGCGCTGAGGGACTAGCGGCCTACGAGCAGTTCTTC.

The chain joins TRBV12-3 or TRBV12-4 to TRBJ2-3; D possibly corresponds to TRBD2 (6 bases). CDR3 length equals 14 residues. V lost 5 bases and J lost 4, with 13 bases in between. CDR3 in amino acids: CASSRLVSSDTQYF. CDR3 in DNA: TGTGCCAGCAGTAGACTAGTTTCATCAGATACGCAGTATTTT.

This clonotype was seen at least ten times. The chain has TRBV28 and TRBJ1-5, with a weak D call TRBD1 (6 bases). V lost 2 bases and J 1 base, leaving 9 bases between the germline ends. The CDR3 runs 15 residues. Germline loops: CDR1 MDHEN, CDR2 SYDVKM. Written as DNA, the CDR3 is TGTGCCAGCAGTTTAGGGGGCAGGAGCAATCAGCCCCAGCATTTT. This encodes CASSLGGRSNQPQHF.

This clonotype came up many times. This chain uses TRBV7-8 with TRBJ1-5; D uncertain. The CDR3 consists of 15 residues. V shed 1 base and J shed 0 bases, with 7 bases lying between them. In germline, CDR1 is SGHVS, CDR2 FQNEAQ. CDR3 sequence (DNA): TGTGCCAGCAGCTTAGTCCGTTATAGCAATCAGCCCCAGCATTTT. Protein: CASSLVRYSNQPQHF.